What follows are 29 T cell receptor beta chains derived from one specimen sequenced in a study of T cells in tuberculosis. Thawed, overnight-rested PBMC were stained with GMM-loaded CD1B tetramer, viability dye and anti-CD3, then sorted. The CD1B tetramers carried C32 glucose monomycolate purified from Rhodococcus equi. The table came from immunoSEQ multiplex PCR; TCRdb's copy has only in-frame clones and leaves some out. Of approximately 100,000 clones listed, just over 90% are singletons. Sequenced: CD1b-GMM tetramer-negative cells sorted from PBMCs. All receptors derive from an adult woman with latent tuberculosis.

J is TRBJ1-1 and V is TRBV7-9; 7 nucleotides line up with TRBD1. V dropped 5 bases and J dropped 6; count of bases not matched to a gene: 6. This CDR3 region has 13 residues. From germline, CDR1 is SEHNR and CDR2 FQNEAQ (reference sequence). Written as DNA, the CDR3 is TGTGCCAGCAGCGGGGGACAGTCCTCTGAAGCTTTCTTT. It codes for CASSGGQSSEAFF.

This rearrangement joins TRBV6-5 to TRBJ2-7; weak D call: TRBD2 (5 bases). This CDR3 comprises 15 residues. Per the germline V gene, CDR1 is MNHEY and CDR2 is SVGAGI. The germline V and J ends were trimmed by 0 bases and 3 bases, with 12 bases remaining between them. The chain's CDR3 is CASSYSTRGSYEQYF. CDR3 sequence (DNA): TGTGCCAGCAGTTACTCTACAAGAGGGAGCTACGAGCAGTACTTC.

The chain joins TRBV5-6 to TRBJ2-5, with 9 positions matching TRBD1. J lost 5 bases, V lost 4 bases, and 9 bases had no gene match. The CDR3 loop spans 15 amino acids. Germline CDR1 SGHDT, CDR2 YYEEEE. CDR3 in amino acids: CASSAGGQGLETQYF. DNA of the CDR3: TGTGCCAGCAGCGCCGGGGGACAGGGCTTGGAGACCCAGTACTTC.

The V call is TRBV18, the J call TRBJ2-1; a weak D match, TRBD2 (6 bases). CDR1 KGHSH and CDR2 LQKENI come from the germline V gene. The CDR3 runs to 13 residues. Between the trimmed V and J ends, which lost 2 bases and 12 bases, there was a span of 14 bases. The CDR3 sequence is CASSPGTRRGQFF. CDR3 DNA sequence: TGTGCCAGCTCACCAGGGACTCGGCGGGGGCAGTTCTTC.

This chain links TRBV4-1 with TRBJ2-7, with a possible D match to TRBD2 (6 bases). Trimming pared 1 base from V and 1 base from J, leaving 20 bases between. The V gene's germline CDR1 is MGHRA and CDR2 YSYEKL. The CDR3 totals 18 residues. CDR3 in amino acids: CASSQAPRTSSLSYEQYF. DNA for the CDR3: TGCGCCAGCAGCCAAGCCCCCCGTACTAGCTCCCTATCCTACGAGCAGTACTTC.

This clone has a single count. The CDR3 DNA follows: TGCGCCAGCAGCCAGGTGACTAGCGGGGACGGGCAGTACTTC. Amino acids: CASSQVTSGDGQYF. The chain recombines TRBV5-1 with TRBJ2-7, with 11 nucleotides matching TRBD2. J gave up 9 bases and V 4 bases, and 9 bases lay outside the gene matches. In germline, CDR1 is SGHRS, CDR2 YFSETQ. This CDR3 has 14 amino acids. Full variable domain (missing parts from reference TRBV5-1 and TRBJ2-7): KAGVTQTPRYLIKTRGQQVTLSCSPISGHRSVSWYQQTPGQGLQFLFEYFSETQRNKGNFPGRFSGRQFSNSRSEMNVSTLELGDSALYLCASSQVTSGDGQYFGPGTRLTVT.

The chain links TRBV29-1 to TRBJ1-2, with 7 bases identical to TRBD1. The CDR3 runs to 12 residues. Unmatched junction bases numbered 7, after V lost 8 bases and J lost 4 bases. CDR1 and CDR2 from the germline V gene are SQVTM and ANQGSEA. The CDR3 sequence is CSTVTGSYGYTF. CDR3 nucleotide sequence: TGCAGCACCGTGACAGGGTCCTATGGCTACACCTTC.

The chain joins TRBV5-6 to TRBJ2-4; 7 nucleotides align to TRBD1. The ends lost 4 bases at V and 7 bases at J; junction bases unmatched: 8. The CDR3 covers 14 residues. Germline V gives CDR1 SGHDT, CDR2 YYEEEE. This CDR3 reads CASSVQGTGNIQYF. CDR3 nucleotides: TGTGCCAGCAGCGTACAGGGGACCGGGAACATTCAGTACTTC. Drawing the rest from reference TRBV5-6 and TRBJ2-4, the complete variable domain is DAGVTQSPTHLIKTRGQQVTLRCSPKSGHDTVSWYQQALGQGPQFIFQYYEEEERQRGNFPDRFSGHQFPNYSSELNVNALLLGDSALYLCASSVQGTGNIQYFGAGTRLSVL.

The chain uses TRBV6-1 and TRBJ1-5; 8 bases align to TRBD1. The V gene's germline CDR1 is MNHNS and CDR2 SASEGT. V shed 8 bases and J 8 bases; nucleotides not matched to a gene: 14. CDR3 length: 15 residues. The CDR3 protein is CASAQTTGAGEPQHF. CDR3 DNA sequence: TGTGCCAGCGCTCAGACGACAGGGGCCGGGGAGCCCCAGCATTTT.

The rearrangement joins TRBV5-1 to TRBJ2-7, with 8 bases aligning to TRBD1. The germline CDR1 and CDR2 sequences are SGHRS and YFSETQ. The J segment lost 6 bases and the V segment lost 3 bases, leaving 5 bases of the junction unmatched. The CDR3 totals 13 residues. CDR3 sequence: CASSSVTGGEQYF. The CDR3 nucleotides read TGCGCCAGCAGCTCGGTAACAGGGGGCGAGCAGTACTTC.

The genes are TRBV5-1 and TRBJ2-5; 7 positions match TRBD1. Germline values: CDR1 SGHRS, CDR2 YFSETQ. V dropped 0 bases and J dropped 2; count of bases not matched to a gene: 7. This CDR3 has 16 amino acids. The CDR3 reads CASSLGTGRGQETQYF. DNA of the CDR3: TGCGCCAGCAGCTTGGGGACAGGCAGGGGGCAAGAGACCCAGTACTTC.

The chain links TRBV2 to TRBJ2-7; D gene unclear. Germline CDR1 and CDR2: SNHLY and FYNNEI. The CDR3 is made up of 13 amino acids. V was cut by 4 bases and J by 1 base, with 8 bases left in between. The DNA for the CDR3 is TGTGCCAGCAGTGTCAAGAGATCCTACGAGCAGTACTTC. Translating gives CASSVKRSYEQYF.

The rearrangement uses TRBV14 and TRBJ2-2; D unresolved. The V gene lost 0 bases and the J gene lost 7 bases, with 9 bases spanning the gap. Germline lookup yields CDR1 SGHDN and CDR2 FVKESK. There are 14 residues in the CDR3. The CDR3 DNA follows: TGTGCCAGCAGCCAAGATTTGAATAGCGGGGAGCTGTTTTTT. The encoded protein is CASSQDLNSGELFF.

A single count supports this clone. The gene calls are TRBV6-5 and TRBJ1-2; maybe TRBD1 (5 bases). Germline lookup yields CDR1 MNHEY and CDR2 SVGAGI. This CDR3 contains 14 residues. V lost 5 bases to trimming and J lost 8 bases, with 18 bases between them. In nucleotides, the CDR3 is TGTGCCAGCAGTACGCAGGGTGGTTGGCTCGGCTACACCTTC. This translates into CASSTQGGWLGYTF.

This sequence joins TRBV6-5 and TRBJ2-2, with D tentatively TRBD2 (7 bases). This CDR3 spans 14 amino acids. Germline values: CDR1 MNHEY, CDR2 SVGAGI. V lost 1 base to trimming and J lost 7 bases, with 10 bases between them. For the CDR3, the DNA is TGTGCCAGCAGTTACTGGGGGGGCGACGGGGAGCTGTTTTTT. This codes for CASSYWGGDGELFF.

As regards this clone: At one boundary the junction diverges from the germline segment, which might be a read error. The rearrangement uses TRBV5-1 and TRBJ1-2; 9 bases are shared with TRBD1. The CDR3 has 12 amino acids. CDR1 and CDR2 from the germline V gene are SGHRS and YFSETQ. CDR3 coding DNA: TGCGCCAGCAGCCCTGGAGGGGACAGGGTCCTCTTC. It encodes CASSPGGDRVLF.

This clone was recorded once. The V call is TRBV19, the J call TRBJ1-5; 12 bases match TRBD1. Germline-derived CDR1 and CDR2 are LNHDA and SQIVND (reference sequence). This CDR3 contains 19 residues. J lost 2 bases, V lost 1 base, and 9 bases had no gene match. The CDR3 DNA follows: TGTGCCAGTAGTATAGGAAGGTGGGGACAGGGGGCTCGCAATCAGCCCCAGCATTTT. Its protein product is CASSIGRWGQGARNQPQHF.

This clone was detected only once. The gene calls are TRBV25-1 and TRBJ2-2; 7 positions match TRBD1. The CDR3 has 12 amino acids. CDR1 and CDR2 (germline): MGHDK, SYGVNS. V lost 8 bases, J lost 6 bases, and 3 bases stayed unmatched. The CDR3 bases are TGTGCCAGCGGGACAGCTTCCGGGGAGCTGTTTTTT. This gives the protein CASGTASGELFF.

The chain couples TRBV9 to TRBJ2-3; D may be TRBD1 (5 bases). In germline, CDR1 is SGDLS, CDR2 YYNGEE. V dropped 3 bases and J dropped 2 bases, with 10 bases sitting between them. CDR3 length: 14 residues. The CDR3 DNA is TGTGCCAGCAGCGGGGGCGAATACACAGATACGCAGTATTTT. It codes for CASSGGEYTDTQYF.

J is TRBJ1-6 and V is TRBV18; 9 positions match TRBD1. Unmatched junction bases numbered 10, after V lost 5 bases and J lost 8 bases. The CDR3 runs 16 residues. Germline V gives CDR1 KGHSH, CDR2 LQKENI. The CDR3 reads CASSAKQGAGDSPLHF. In DNA, the CDR3 is TGTGCCAGCTCAGCGAAACAGGGGGCAGGGGATTCACCCCTCCACTTT.

This clone was seen a handful of times. V gene TRBV4-3 combines with J gene TRBJ2-6; 9 nucleotides line up with TRBD1. V gave up 4 bases and J gave up 1 base; unmatched junction bases: 5. The V gene's germline CDR1 is LGHNA and CDR2 YSLEER. The length of the CDR3 is 17 residues. CDR3 in DNA: TGCGCCAGCAGCCCCACAGGGGGCCTATCTGGGGCCAACGTCCTGACTTTC. This gives the protein CASSPTGGLSGANVLTF.

This clone showed up just once. The chain employs TRBV7-9 and TRBJ1-1; D might be TRBD1 (6 bases). In germline, CDR1 is SEHNR, CDR2 FQNEAQ (reference sequence). V lost 2 bases and J 6 bases, leaving 16 bases between the germline ends. The CDR3 runs to 15 residues. For the CDR3, the DNA is TGTGCCAGCAGCTTAATGGGACAAGGAAGACCTGAAGCTTTCTTT. Amino acid sequence: CASSLMGQGRPEAFF.

The chain joins TRBV6-5 to TRBJ1-5; D is unresolved. The germline V and J ends were trimmed by 4 bases and 4 bases, with 11 bases remaining between them. The CDR3 extends over 14 amino acids. Germline V gene sequence: CDR1 MNHEY, CDR2 SVGAGI. This chain's CDR3 is CASSSQRTNQPQHF. The CDR3 nucleotides are TGTGCCAGCAGTTCACAGAGAACGAATCAGCCCCAGCATTTT.

This chain links TRBV28 with TRBJ2-1; TRBD2 matches 10 bases. The CDR3 loop spans 15 amino acids. In germline, CDR1 is MDHEN, CDR2 SYDVKM. After removal of 1 base from V and 7 bases from J, the junction contained 4 bases not matched to a gene. The DNA of the CDR3 is TGTGCCAGCAGTTTATATAGCGGGGGGTCGAATGAGCAGTTCTTC. Its protein product is CASSLYSGGSNEQFF.

The gene calls are TRBV6-1 and TRBJ2-1, with TRBD1 as a possible D gene (6 bases). CDR3 length equals 15 residues. CDR1 is MNHNS and CDR2 is SASEGT in the germline V gene. V lost 10 bases to trimming and J lost 5 bases, with 21 bases between them. The DNA of the CDR3 is TGTGCCACCCCGTCTTTAGGACAGCTGAACAATGAGCAGTTCTTC. Its protein product is CATPSLGQLNNEQFF.

This CDR3 reads CASTDRVITEAFF. In DNA form, the CDR3 reads TGTGCCAGCACCGACAGGGTGATCACTGAAGCTTTCTTT. The chain uses TRBV7-9 and TRBJ1-1, with TRBD1 matching over 7 bases. Germline V gene sequence: CDR1 SEHNR, CDR2 FQNEAQ (reference sequence). The length of the CDR3 is 13 residues. V gave up 7 bases and J gave up 4 bases; unmatched junction bases: 6.

The V gene is TRBV29-1, the J gene TRBJ1-1; the D gene is possibly TRBD1 (6 bases). V lost 1 base to trimming and J lost 1 base, with 10 bases between them. The CDR3 has 14 amino acids. The V gene's germline CDR1 is SQVTM and CDR2 ANQGSEA. The CDR3 coding sequence is TGCAGCGTTGAAGTCGGGACAAGGAACACTGAAGCTTTCTTT. Its protein is CSVEVGTRNTEAFF.

The chain links TRBV10-3 to TRBJ1-1, with TRBD1 identical over 7 bases. The J segment lost 3 bases and the V segment lost 3 bases, leaving 1 base of the junction unmatched. Germline V gene sequence: CDR1 ENHRY, CDR2 SYGVKD. CDR3 length equals 13 residues. In DNA, the CDR3 is TGTGCCATCAGTGACAGGGGGGACACTGAAGCTTTCTTT. This encodes CAISDRGDTEAFF.

The chain couples TRBV10-3 to TRBJ2-3, with D possibly being TRBD2 (6 bases). The CDR3 is made up of 14 amino acids. Trimming left V 4 bases short and J 2 bases short, with 10 bases between. The V gene's germline CDR1 is ENHRY and CDR2 SYGVKD. The DNA of the CDR3 is TGTGCCATCAGTGTGGCGGGGACCACAGATACGCAGTATTTT. Amino acid sequence: CAISVAGTTDTQYF.